This TCR beta chain appears in the sequencing data of a study of cytomegalovirus exposure and HLA in healthy donors. V shed 6 bases, J shed 5 bases, and the junction held 8 bases outside the gene matches. The CDR3 consists of 14 residues. Germline V gene lookup returns CDR1 PRHDT and CDR2 FYEKMQ (reference sequence). Primers: 60 Vbeta forward and 13 Jbeta reverse. The table came from immunoSEQ multiplex PCR; TCRdb's copy has only in-frame clones and leaves some out. The table shows about 110,000 clones, with roughly 82% occurring only once. On this clone: Its target is not known.

At sampling all donors were nominally healthy, likely with unrecorded immune exposures. General study findings and limits: A later analysis linked around 15,000 TCR beta sequences to HLA alleles at 0.05 false discovery rate. Whilst most TCR sequences proved rare, a subset of public TCRs occurred across many donors. Later analysis identified a missense DCLRE1C variant that was linked to TCR beta V- and J-gene trimming.

V is TRBV13 and J is TRBJ2-7; TRBD1 matches 9 bases. This TCR was recovered from a woman between 50 and 59 years old in good health and CMV-seropositive. Sequencing was performed on PBMCs. DNA for the CDR3: TGTGCCAGCAGTTCAGGGACAGGGTGGAACGAGCAGTACTTC. Translated: CASSSGTGWNEQYF.